This passage covers 2 T cell receptor beta chains from one sample sequenced in a study of blood T cell repertoires in COVID-19. TCRdb's table, derived via immunoSEQ multiplex PCR, lists solely in-frame clones and lacks some. Here the sample spans around 260,000 clones, 90% to 95% being singletons. The sequencing input was peripheral blood. The source of these receptors is a young woman with COVID-19, enrolled during active disease.

V gene TRBV28 combines with J gene TRBJ1-4; the D gene is possibly TRBD1 (6 bases). The length of the CDR3 is 15 residues. Germline values: CDR1 MDHEN, CDR2 SYDVKM. V gave up 3 bases and J gave up 7 bases, with 15 bases separating them. In DNA, the CDR3 is TGTGCCAGCAGTTTTACCGGGAACAGGGCTGAAAAACTGTTTTTT. It encodes CASSFTGNRAEKLFF.

This chain joins TRBV18 and TRBJ1-1; D is possibly TRBD1 (5 bases). The CDR3 sequence is 17 residues long. Germline V gene sequence: CDR1 KGHSH, CDR2 LQKENI. V was shortened by 2 bases and J by 2 bases, with 18 bases between the two germline ends. CDR3 sequence reads: CASSPDMVGELNTEAFF. DNA of the CDR3: TGTGCCAGCTCACCAGACATGGTAGGGGAACTAAACACTGAAGCTTTCTTT.